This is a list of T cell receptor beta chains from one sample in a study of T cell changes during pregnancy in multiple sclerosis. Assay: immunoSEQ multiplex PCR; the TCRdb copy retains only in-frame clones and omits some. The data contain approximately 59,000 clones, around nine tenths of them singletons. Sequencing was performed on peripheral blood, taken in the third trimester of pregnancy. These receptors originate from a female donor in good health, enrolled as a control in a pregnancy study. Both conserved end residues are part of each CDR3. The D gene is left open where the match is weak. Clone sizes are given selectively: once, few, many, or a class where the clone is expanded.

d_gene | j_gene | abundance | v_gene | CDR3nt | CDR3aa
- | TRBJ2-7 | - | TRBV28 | TGTGCCAGCAGGCAGGGTATCTACGAGCAGTACTTC | CASRQGIYEQYF
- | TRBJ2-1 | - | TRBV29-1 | TGCAGCGTGCGGCTGGACAAGCCCTACAATGAGCAGTTCTTC | CSVRLDKPYNEQFF
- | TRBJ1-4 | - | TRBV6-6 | TGTGCCAGCAGTTACCCGACGGGGGGGCTCAATGAAAAACTGTTTTTT | CASSYPTGGLNEKLFF
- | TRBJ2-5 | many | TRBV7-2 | TGTGCCAGCAGCCCTAGCGCCTACGCCCGGGAGACCCAGTACTTC | CASSPSAYARETQYF
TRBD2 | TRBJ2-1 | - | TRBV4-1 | TGCGCCAGCAGTCAACCGCTTGGGGGGCTAGCGGGGGATGAGCAGTTCTTC | CASSQPLGGLAGDEQFF
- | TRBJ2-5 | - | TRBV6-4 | TGTGCCACCTCGACGGAGTTCGGGGAGACCCAGTACTTC | CATSTEFGETQYF
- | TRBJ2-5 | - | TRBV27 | TGTGCCAGCAGTCCCTTCGGCGGTGGGTCGGGGACCCAGTACTTC | CASSPFGGGSGTQYF
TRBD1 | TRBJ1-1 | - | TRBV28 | TGTGCCGGCTCCGCGGTTGGGCGACAGGGAAAGGACACTGAAGCTTTCTTT | CAGSAVGRQGKDTEAFF
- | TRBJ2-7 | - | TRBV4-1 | TGCGCCAGCAGCCAAGTCGGACAGTCCGACTACGAGCAGTACTTC | CASSQVGQSDYEQYF
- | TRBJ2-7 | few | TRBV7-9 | TGTGCCAGCAGACAGAGTTCCCAGTACGAGCAGTACTTC | CASRQSSQYEQYF
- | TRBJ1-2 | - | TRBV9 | TGTGCCAGCAGCGCGAGTCCGGGGAACTATGGCTACACCTTC | CASSASPGNYGYTF
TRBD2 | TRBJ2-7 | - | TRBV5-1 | TGCGCCAGCAGCCCTAGCGGGGGTGCCTACGAGCAGTACTTC | CASSPSGGAYEQYF
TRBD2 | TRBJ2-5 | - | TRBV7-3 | TGTGCCAGCAGCTTAAAAGCGGGGCAGACCCAGTACTTC | CASSLKAGQTQYF
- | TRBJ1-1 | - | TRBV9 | TGTGCCAGCAGCCCCCGGACATCGAGGACTGAAGCTTTCTTT | CASSPRTSRTEAFF
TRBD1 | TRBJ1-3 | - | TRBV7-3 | TGTGCCAGCAGTCTCCATACAGGGGAATCTGGAAACACCATATATTTT | CASSLHTGESGNTIYF
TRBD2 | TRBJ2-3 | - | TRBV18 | TGTGCCAGCTCACCCCCGTATGGCGCGGGGGGTCGGCCTAGCACAGATACGCAGTATTTT | CASSPPYGAGGRPSTDTQYF